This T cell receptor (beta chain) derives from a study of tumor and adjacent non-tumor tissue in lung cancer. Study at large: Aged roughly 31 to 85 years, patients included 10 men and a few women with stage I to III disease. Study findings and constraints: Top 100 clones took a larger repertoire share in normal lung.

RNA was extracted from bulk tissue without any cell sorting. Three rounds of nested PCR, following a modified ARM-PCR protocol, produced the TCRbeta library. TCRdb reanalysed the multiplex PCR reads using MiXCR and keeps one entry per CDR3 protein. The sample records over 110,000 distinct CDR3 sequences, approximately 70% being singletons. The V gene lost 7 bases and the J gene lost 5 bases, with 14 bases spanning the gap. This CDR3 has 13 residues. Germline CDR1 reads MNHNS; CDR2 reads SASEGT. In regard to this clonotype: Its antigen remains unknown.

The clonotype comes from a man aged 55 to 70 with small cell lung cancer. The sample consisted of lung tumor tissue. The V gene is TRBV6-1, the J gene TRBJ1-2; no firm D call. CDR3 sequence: CASNVRTGYGYTF. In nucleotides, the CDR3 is TGTGCCAGCAATGTACGGACTGGTTATGGCTACACCTTC.